The 27 T cell receptor beta chains in this list originate from one sample, sequenced in a study of control samples from healthy donors and cancer patients. Profiled with immunoSEQ multiplex PCR; TCRdb holds only in-frame clones, not every one. The repertoire holds about 83,000 clones, with 91% as singletons. Sequenced material: blood. The receptor source for this set is a man aged 45 to 65 in good health.

For the CDR3, the DNA is TGTGCCAGCAGCCAAGTGATAGGGCAGCCTAATACCGGGGAGCTGTTTTTT. Translation: CASSQVIGQPNTGELFF. This chain connects TRBV3-1 (or the pseudogene TRBV3-2) to TRBJ2-2; no reliable D call. CDR1 is LGHDT, CDR2 YNNKEL, per germline (reference sequence). The CDR3 has 17 amino acids. V gave up 1 base and J gave up 5 bases, with 17 bases separating them.

The V call is TRBV5-6, the J call TRBJ2-3, with a possible D match to TRBD2 (5 bases). Germline-derived CDR1 and CDR2 are SGHDT and YYEEEE. The V end was cut by 0 bases, the J end by 2 bases, with 13 bases between. The CDR3 loop spans 16 amino acids. The CDR3 DNA follows: TGTGCCAGCAGCTTGGCCATCGGACTCTCCACAGATACGCAGTATTTT. It specifies CASSLAIGLSTDTQYF. The full variable domain, its missing parts supplied by reference TRBV5-6 and TRBJ2-3, is DAGVTQSPTHLIKTRGQQVTLRCSPKSGHDTVSWYQQALGQGPQFIFQYYEEEERQRGNFPDRFSGHQFPNYSSELNVNALLLGDSALYLCASSLAIGLSTDTQYFGPGTRLTVL.

CDR3 sequence (DNA): TGTGCCAGCTCACCGGGACAGGGCAGCGAGACCCAGTACTTC. Amino acid sequence: CASSPGQGSETQYF. The J gene is TRBJ2-5, the V gene TRBV18; the match to TRBD1 covers 9 bases. Germline V CDR1 and CDR2: KGHSH, LQKENI. The CDR3 totals 14 residues. Trimming cost V 3 bases and J 5 bases; bases outside gene matches: 4.

The chain couples TRBV6-6 to TRBJ1-4; D remains ambiguous. The CDR3 contains 13 residues. Germline V CDR1 and CDR2: MNHNY, SVGAGI (reference sequence). Trimming took 11 bases from V and 1 from J, leaving 11 bases between them. Here the CDR3 reads CAASTGTNEKLFF. CDR3 DNA: TGTGCCGCGTCGACTGGAACTAATGAAAAACTGTTTTTT.

The V and J genes are TRBV7-8 and TRBJ1-1; D is unresolved. CDR1 SGHVS and CDR2 FQNEAQ come from the germline V gene. V lost 5 bases, J lost 2 bases, and 12 bases lay in between. The CDR3 covers 14 residues. DNA for the CDR3: TGTGCCAGCAGCCGAGCTCTTGGAAACACTGAAGCTTTCTTT. Translation gives CASSRALGNTEAFF.

This clone has just one count. The V and J genes are TRBV12-3 or TRBV12-4 and TRBJ1-2; D unresolved. The CDR3 consists of 11 residues. V was cut by 6 bases and J by 9 bases, with 11 bases left in between. This chain's CDR3 is CASRLGTSYTF. In DNA, the CDR3 is TGTGCCAGCAGGTTGGGTACGAGCTACACCTTC.

This clone showed up just once. The CDR3 region is CASSYSRGGGYTF. DNA of the CDR3: TGTGCCAGCAGTTACTCTAGGGGCGGCGGCTACACCTTC. The rearrangement uses TRBV6-5 and TRBJ1-2; D may be TRBD1 (5 bases). This CDR3 is 13 amino acids long. V lost 0 bases and J lost 8, with 10 bases in between. CDR1 is MNHEY and CDR2 is SVGAGI in the germline V gene.

The chain joins TRBV10-3 to TRBJ1-2, with D perhaps matching TRBD1 (5 bases). The V gene's germline CDR1 is ENHRY and CDR2 SYGVKD. This CDR3 is 12 amino acids long. Trimming shortened V by 4 bases and J by 8 bases, and 11 bases separated the two germline ends. Here the CDR3 reads CAISGLGEGYTF. The CDR3 nucleotides read TGTGCCATCAGTGGGTTAGGGGAGGGCTACACCTTC.

This chain links TRBV29-1 with TRBJ1-3; TRBD1 is a possible D gene (5 bases). Germline values: CDR1 SQVTM, CDR2 ANQGSEA. Between the trimmed V and J ends, which lost 7 bases and 2 bases, there was a span of 12 bases. The CDR3 is 13 residues long. CDR3 loop: CSAFSGTGNTIYF. CDR3 in DNA: TGCAGCGCCTTCTCAGGGACTGGAAACACCATATATTTT.

The chain couples TRBV5-6 to TRBJ1-6, with 8 nucleotides matching TRBD1. The V gene's germline CDR1 is SGHDT and CDR2 YYEEEE. The CDR3 consists of 15 residues. The ends lost 4 bases at V and 6 bases at J; junction bases unmatched: 6. The CDR3 loop is CASSPLDRANSPLHF. The CDR3 nucleotides are TGTGCCAGCAGCCCGTTGGACAGGGCTAATTCACCCCTCCACTTT.

The chain links TRBV7-8 to TRBJ2-3; D might be TRBD2 (5 bases). The CDR3 spans 13 residues. Germline CDR1 is SGHVS and CDR2 is FQNEAQ. V dropped 5 bases and J dropped 6 bases, with 12 bases sitting between them. CDR3 bases: TGTGCCAGCAGCCCTCCCGAGGGCGATACGCAGTATTTT. It yields the protein CASSPPEGDTQYF.

This clone was picked up a small number of times. The gene calls are TRBV7-9 and TRBJ2-2, with no clear D. Trimming took off 4 bases at V and 7 bases at J, with 10 bases between the two ends. CDR3 length: 13 amino acids. CDR1 is SEHNR, CDR2 FQNEAQ, per germline (reference sequence). The CDR3 DNA follows: TGTGCCAGCAGCTCTAACTATAACGGGGAGCTGTTTTTT. Translating it yields CASSSNYNGELFF.

The rearrangement links TRBV25-1 to TRBJ1-6; unclear D gene. V dropped 4 bases and J dropped 0 bases, with 4 bases sitting between them. The CDR3 length is 14 residues. Germline lookup yields CDR1 MGHDK and CDR2 SYGVNS. CDR3 sequence: CASSGGSYNSPLHF. In DNA, the CDR3 is TGTGCCAGCAGTGGGGGCTCCTATAATTCACCCCTCCACTTT.

J is TRBJ1-1 and V is TRBV9, with 10 nucleotides matching TRBD1. The CDR3 has 14 amino acids. Germline CDR1 and CDR2: SGDLS and YYNGEE. V lost 4 bases and J lost 11; bases outside the gene matches: 11. CDR3 loop: CASSLRTGTGDAFF. CDR3 bases: TGTGCCAGCAGCCTACGAACCGGGACAGGGGACGCTTTCTTT.

The chain has TRBV4-3 and TRBJ2-1; D perhaps matches TRBD2 (7 bases). This CDR3 has 16 amino acids. Germline V gene data show CDR1 as LGHNA and CDR2 as YSLEER. The V end was cut by 0 bases, the J end by 4 bases, with 13 bases between. The CDR3 DNA reads TGCGCCAGCAGCCAAGAATTCGGGGGGCCGTACAATGAGCAGTTCTTC. Amino acid sequence: CASSQEFGGPYNEQFF.

V usage is TRBV6-5 and J usage is TRBJ1-5; D is possibly TRBD1 (6 bases). Trimming removed 5 bases at V and 5 bases at J, with 16 bases between. From germline, CDR1 is MNHEY and CDR2 SVGAGI. The CDR3 contains 15 residues. This CDR3 is CASSRDGGPDQPQHF. For the CDR3, the DNA is TGTGCCAGCAGTCGGGATGGGGGCCCCGATCAGCCCCAGCATTTT.

This chain joins TRBV19 and TRBJ1-2, with D possibly matching TRBD1 (6 bases). The CDR3 runs 14 residues. V gave up 3 bases and J gave up 6 bases, with 14 bases separating them. Germline V CDR1 and CDR2: LNHDA, SQIVND (reference sequence). In DNA, the CDR3 is TGTGCCAGTAGTATGACAGGTATAGGGGATGGCTACACCTTC. Protein sequence: CASSMTGIGDGYTF.

A single count supports this clone. J is TRBJ1-5 and V is TRBV7-9, with D unresolved. Germline V gene lookup returns CDR1 SEHNR and CDR2 FQNEAQ (reference sequence). The germline V and J ends were trimmed by 6 bases and 0 bases, with 6 bases remaining between them. CDR3 length: 13 amino acids. CDR3 in DNA: TGTGCCAGCAGAAGGTTTAGCAATCAGCCCCAGCATTTT. Protein: CASRRFSNQPQHF.

The V gene is TRBV6-6, the J gene TRBJ1-5; no reliable D call. Germline lookup yields CDR1 MNHNY and CDR2 SVGAGI (reference sequence). Deletions cut 0 bases from V and 5 bases from J, with 5 bases between. The CDR3 is 13 residues long. In DNA form, the CDR3 reads TGTGCCAGCAGTTACTCCCCCTATCAGCCCCAGCATTTT. Translation gives CASSYSPYQPQHF.

CDR3 nucleotides: TGTGCCAGCAGTTACAGGCAGGGGGCCACTGAAGCTTTCTTT. Translation gives CASSYRQGATEAFF. V usage is TRBV6-5 and J usage is TRBJ1-1; TRBD1 agrees at 8 bases. The V and J ends lost 2 bases and 4 bases, in that order; junction bases with no gene match: 3. The V gene's germline CDR1 is MNHEY and CDR2 SVGAGI. The CDR3 covers 14 residues.

This sequence joins TRBV19 and TRBJ1-5; D uncertain. V gave up 1 base and J gave up 1 base, with 8 bases separating them. In germline, CDR1 is LNHDA, CDR2 SQIVND (reference sequence). This CDR3 spans 15 amino acids. CDR3 nucleotide sequence: TGTGCCAGTAGTATAGGGCCAGGAAGCAATCAGCCCCAGCATTTT. Translated: CASSIGPGSNQPQHF. The complete variable domain, with remaining parts taken from reference TRBV19 and TRBJ1-5, reads DGGITQSPKYLFRKEGQNVTLSCEQNLNHDAMYWYRQDPGQGLRLIYYSQIVNDFQKGDIAEGYSVSREKKESFPLTVTSAQKNPTAFYLCASSIGPGSNQPQHFGDGTRLSIL.

CDR3 nucleotides: TGTGCCAGCAGCACCGGAAGGACGGGACCCCTCCACTTT. It encodes CASSTGRTGPLHF. V usage is TRBV7-6 and J usage is TRBJ1-6; no clear D gene. The CDR3 extends over 13 amino acids. Between the trimmed V and J ends, which lost 5 bases and 12 bases, there was a span of 14 bases. Germline V gene data show CDR1 as SGHVS and CDR2 as FNYEAQ.

The chain joins TRBV7-9 to TRBJ2-3, with D perhaps given as TRBD1 or TRBD2 (5 bases each). The CDR3 is made up of 16 amino acids. Between the trimmed V and J ends, which lost 4 bases and 1 base, there was a span of 15 bases. The germline V gene encodes CDR1 SEHNR and CDR2 FQNEAQ (reference sequence). The CDR3 is CASSSRRGEGTDTQYF. The CDR3 DNA reads as TGTGCCAGCAGCTCCCGGAGAGGGGAAGGCACAGATACGCAGTATTTT.

The chain is built from TRBV19 and TRBJ1-1; D remains unclear. The CDR3 loop spans 14 amino acids. CDR1 is LNHDA, CDR2 SQIVND, per germline (reference sequence). Trimming took off 7 bases at V and 1 base at J, with 13 bases between the two ends. CDR3 coding DNA: TGTGCCAGTAAATTTCCCCAGACGAACACTGAAGCTTTCTTT. Protein sequence: CASKFPQTNTEAFF. Full variable domain (rest looked up from reference TRBV19 and TRBJ1-1): DGGITQSPKYLFRKEGQNVTLSCEQNLNHDAMYWYRQDPGQGLRLIYYSQIVNDFQKGDIAEGYSVSREKKESFPLTVTSAQKNPTAFYLCASKFPQTNTEAFFGQGTRLTVV.

CDR3 residues: CAWSVREGSYNSPLHF. The CDR3 DNA reads TGTGCCTGGAGTGTACGGGAGGGGTCCTATAATTCACCCCTCCACTTT. The J gene is TRBJ1-6, the V gene TRBV30, with D tentatively TRBD1 (5 bases). The CDR3 runs 16 residues. Trimming shortened V by 0 bases and J by 1 base, and 10 bases separated the two germline ends. CDR1 is GTSNPN, CDR2 SVGIG, per germline (reference sequence).

V usage is TRBV6-2 or TRBV6-3 and J usage is TRBJ1-2; no reliable D call. Germline values: CDR1 MNHEY, CDR2 SVGEGT. This CDR3 spans 12 amino acids. V lost 2 bases and J 4 bases, leaving 5 bases between the germline ends. DNA for the CDR3: TGTGCCAGCAGTTACGCCTCCTATGGCTACACCTTC. The encoded protein is CASSYASYGYTF.

A word on this clone: At one of its ends the junction is not consistent with the germline gene, which may arise from a read error. The chain is built from TRBV24-1 and TRBJ1-2; perhaps TRBD1 as D (5 bases). Germline lookup yields CDR1 KGHDR and CDR2 SFDVKD. This CDR3 has 14 amino acids. CDR3 coding DNA: TGTGCCACCAGTGATTTGCAGAGGGACTACGGCTACACCTTC. Translated: CATSDLQRDYGYTF.